Described below is a single TCR beta chain sequence and its context. Its antigen is not identified. Unmatched junction bases numbered 13, after V lost 0 bases and J lost 9 bases. In germline, CDR1 is SGHRS, CDR2 YFSETQ. The CDR3 has 16 residues. These data belong to a study of cytomegalovirus exposure and HLA in healthy donors. Study-wide background: Early release data held 75 million to 90 million unique TCRs from HLA-typed donors.

It was with 60 Vbeta and 13 Jbeta primers that the PCR ran. Produced via immunoSEQ multiplex PCR; TCRdb's table is partial and in-frame only. The sample holds about 120,000 clones, around three quarters seen once. Findings and caveats of the study: Another analysis was done later, and it associated 15,000 or so TCR beta sequences with HLA alleles at 0.05 false discovery rate. It was likely that a cluster of highly shared sequence variants was a sequencing artifact.

What was sequenced was PBMCs. The clonotype was recovered from a man aged 40-50 years in good health and CMV-seropositive. This chain connects TRBV5-1 to TRBJ2-5, with 8 bases lining up with TRBD1. DNA for the CDR3: TGCGCCAGCAGCTTGGCCGACTTAGTCAGGGGGCAAGCCCAGTACTTC. This gives the protein CASSLADLVRGQAQYF. Together with reference TRBV5-1 and TRBJ2-5, the CDR3 gives the full variable domain: KAGVTQTPRYLIKTRGQQVTLSCSPISGHRSVSWYQQTPGQGLQFLFEYFSETQRNKGNFPGRFSGRQFSNSRSEMNVSTLELGDSALYLCASSLADLVRGQAQYFGPGTRLLVL.